This T cell receptor (beta chain) was profiled in a study of cytomegalovirus exposure and HLA in healthy donors. The CDR3 extends over 14 amino acids. With V trimmed by 4 bases and J by 5 bases, 7 bases remained unmatched. CDR1 is SNHLY, CDR2 FYNNEI, per germline. Study outcomes and limitations: Later analysis identified several of the most significant clusters that appeared linked to common viral pathogens. Researchers catalogued 164 TCR beta chains as cytomegalovirus-associated. Productive rates of about 87% or about 30% were seen for most TCR beta V segments in an earlier analysis. Highly shared variants forming one cluster were likely a sequencing artifact.

60 Vbeta and 13 Jbeta primers were used in PCR. Using immunoSEQ multiplex PCR, the repertoire was profiled, and TCRdb retains in-frame clones only, with some absent. The sample includes around 140,000 clones, 75% to 85% of them seen just once. On this clone: Antigen unknown.

The V gene is TRBV2, the J gene TRBJ2-7, with 8 bases lining up with TRBD2. The specimen sequenced was PBMCs. The TCR originated in a man aged 35-49 years in good health and CMV-seronegative. In nucleotides, the CDR3 is TGTGCCAGCAGTGGACGACTAGCGATAGACGAGCAGTACTTC. Encoded protein: CASSGRLAIDEQYF.